This T cell receptor (beta chain) derives from a study of T cells in Graves' hyperthyroidism and ophthalmopathy. This clonotype has at least ten counts. RNA transcripts yielded amplified TCR beta CDR3 regions. Using the HTBI primer set, a first-round RT-PCR was run on the TCR CDR3. MiXCR, run by TCRdb on the multiplex PCR reads, gives a single entry per CDR3 protein. The sample has about 250,000 distinct CDR3 sequences; roughly 22% are singletons. The V and J ends lost 2 bases and 0 bases respectively, with 25 bases between them. In germline, CDR1 is MDHEN, CDR2 SYDVKM. This CDR3 contains 20 residues. The sequenced sample was blood. The clonotype originates from a woman aged 40 to 50 with Graves' ophthalmopathy. The rearrangement uses TRBV28 and TRBJ2-5, with no clear D. The chain's CDR3 is CASSLNLGWVGQLYQETQYF. The DNA of the CDR3 is TGTGCCAGCAGTTTAAATCTGGGGTGGGTAGGGCAACTGTACCAAGAGACCCAGTACTTC.